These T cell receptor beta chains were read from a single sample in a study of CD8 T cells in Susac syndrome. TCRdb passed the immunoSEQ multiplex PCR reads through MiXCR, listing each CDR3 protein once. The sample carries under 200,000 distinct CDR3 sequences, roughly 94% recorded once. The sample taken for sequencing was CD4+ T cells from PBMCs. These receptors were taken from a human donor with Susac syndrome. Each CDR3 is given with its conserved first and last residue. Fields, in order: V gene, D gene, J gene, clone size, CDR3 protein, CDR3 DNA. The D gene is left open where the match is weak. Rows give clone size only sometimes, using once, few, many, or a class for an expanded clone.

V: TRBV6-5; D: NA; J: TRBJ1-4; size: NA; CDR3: CASSYGRDGEKLFF; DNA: TGTGCCAGCAGTTACGGAAGGGACGGCGAAAAACTGTTTTTT
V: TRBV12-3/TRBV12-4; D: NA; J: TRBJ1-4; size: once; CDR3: CASSFSGAGEKLFF; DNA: TGTGCCAGCAGTTTCTCTGGGGCGGGTGAAAAACTGTTTTTT
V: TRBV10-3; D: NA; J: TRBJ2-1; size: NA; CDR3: CAIRWGSDNEQFF; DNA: TGTGCCATCAGATGGGGGAGCGACAATGAGCAGTTCTTC
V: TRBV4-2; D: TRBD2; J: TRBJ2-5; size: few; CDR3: CASSQLGDSGGQETQYF; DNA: TGTGCCAGCAGCCAACTGGGTGATAGCGGGGGCCAAGAGACCCAGTACTTC
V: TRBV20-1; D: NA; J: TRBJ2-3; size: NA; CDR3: CSANVGERVTDTQYF; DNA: TGCAGTGCCAATGTAGGAGAGCGGGTTACAGATACGCAGTATTTT
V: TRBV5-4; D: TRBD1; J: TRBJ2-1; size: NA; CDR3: CASSLGDRVNEQFF; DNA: TGTGCCAGCAGCTTGGGGGACAGGGTCAATGAGCAGTTCTTC
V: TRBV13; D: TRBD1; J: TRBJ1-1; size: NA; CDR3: CASSPRDRGRNTEAFF; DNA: TGTGCCAGCAGCCCCCGGGACAGGGGGCGGAACACTGAAGCTTTCTTT
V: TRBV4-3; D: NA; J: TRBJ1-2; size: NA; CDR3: CASSQARANYGYTF; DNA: TGCGCCAGCAGCCAAGCCAGAGCTAACTATGGCTACACCTTC
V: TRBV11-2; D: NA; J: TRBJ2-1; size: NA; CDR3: CASSLVAGGNEQFF; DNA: TGTGCCAGCAGCTTAGTGGCAGGGGGGAATGAGCAGTTCTTC
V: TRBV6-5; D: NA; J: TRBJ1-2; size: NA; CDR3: CASTPREDYGYTF; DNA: TGTGCCAGCACCCCCCGGGAGGACTATGGCTACACCTTC
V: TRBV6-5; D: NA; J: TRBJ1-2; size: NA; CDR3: CASSYGLGYTF; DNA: TGTGCCAGCAGTTACGGACTAGGCTACACCTTC
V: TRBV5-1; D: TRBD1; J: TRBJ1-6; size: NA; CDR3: CASSPRDSNSPLHF; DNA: TGCGCCAGCAGCCCCCGGGACAGTAATTCACCCCTCCACTTT
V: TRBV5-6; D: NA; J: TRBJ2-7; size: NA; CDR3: CASSLAGQLSYEQYF; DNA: TGTGCCAGCAGCTTGGCAGGACAGCTCTCCTACGAGCAGTACTTC
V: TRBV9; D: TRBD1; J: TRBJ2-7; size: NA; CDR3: CASSKSTGTYEQYF; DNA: TGTGCCAGCAGCAAATCGACAGGGACCTACGAGCAGTACTTC
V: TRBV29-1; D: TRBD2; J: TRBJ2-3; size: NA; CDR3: CSAMGQRGGPDTQYF; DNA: TGCAGCGCCATGGGGCAGCGGGGGGGGCCAGATACGCAGTATTTT
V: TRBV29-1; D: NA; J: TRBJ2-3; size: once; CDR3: CSVATNQDTQYF; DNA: TGCAGCGTTGCCACAAACCAAGATACGCAGTATTTT
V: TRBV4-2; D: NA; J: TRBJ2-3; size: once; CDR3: CASTGREDTQYF; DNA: TGTGCCAGCACCGGGCGCGAAGATACGCAGTATTTT
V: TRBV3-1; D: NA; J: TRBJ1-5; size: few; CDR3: CASSQGGNQPQHF; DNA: TGTGCCAGCAGCCAAGGAGGCAATCAGCCCCAGCATTTT
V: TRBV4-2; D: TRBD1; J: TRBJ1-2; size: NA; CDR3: CASSQGLSTGSYGYTF; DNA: TGTGCCAGCAGCCAAGGCCTCTCGACAGGGAGCTATGGCTACACCTTC
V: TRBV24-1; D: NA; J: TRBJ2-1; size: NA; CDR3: CATSDPGGTNNEQFF; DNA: TGTGCCACCAGTGACCCTGGGGGGACCAACAATGAGCAGTTCTTC
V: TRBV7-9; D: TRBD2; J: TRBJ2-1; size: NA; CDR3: CASILSGGNEQFF; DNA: TGTGCCAGCATCCTCTCGGGGGGCAATGAGCAGTTCTTC
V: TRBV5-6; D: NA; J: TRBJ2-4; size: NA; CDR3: CASSLRMVGAKNIQYF; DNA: TGTGCCAGCAGTCTCCGGATGGTCGGGGCCAAAAACATTCAGTACTTC